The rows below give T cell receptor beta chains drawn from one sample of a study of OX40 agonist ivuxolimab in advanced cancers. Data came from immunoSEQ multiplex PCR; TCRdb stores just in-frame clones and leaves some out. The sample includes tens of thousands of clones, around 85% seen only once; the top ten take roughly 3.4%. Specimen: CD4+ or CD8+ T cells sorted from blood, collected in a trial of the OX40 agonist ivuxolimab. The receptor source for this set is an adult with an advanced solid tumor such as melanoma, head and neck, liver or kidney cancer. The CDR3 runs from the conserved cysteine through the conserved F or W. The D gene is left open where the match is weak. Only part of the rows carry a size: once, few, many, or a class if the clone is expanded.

TGTGCCAGCAGCTTAGGGGGCGGGAGAGGGGAGACCCAGTACTTC,CASSLGGGRGETQYF,TRBJ2-5,TRBV7-2,TRBD2,NA
TGTGCCAGCAGTGTAAGCCTAAGAACTAGCGGGAAGCGAACAGATACGCAGTATTTT,CASSVSLRTSGKRTDTQYF,TRBJ2-3,TRBV28,TRBD2,NA
TGCGCCAGCAGCCAAGATCTAGCGGGTCAGACCTACGAGCAGTACTTC,CASSQDLAGQTYEQYF,TRBJ2-7,TRBV4-3,TRBD2,NA
TGTGCCAGCAGTTTATTTCGACAGGGCAGCTCTGGCTACGAGCAGTACTTC,CASSLFRQGSSGYEQYF,TRBJ2-7,TRBV27,TRBD1,NA
TGTGCCAGCAGGATTTCCTACGAGCAGTACTTC,CASRISYEQYF,TRBJ2-7,TRBV2,NA,NA
TGCGCCAGCAGCTCACCCCACACACGGGACTACGAGCAGTACTTC,CASSSPHTRDYEQYF,TRBJ2-7,TRBV5-1,NA,NA
TGTGCCAGCAGTTTCCTATCCCCCAGGGTTAAAGTAGCCAAAAACATTCAGTACTTC,CASSFLSPRVKVAKNIQYF,TRBJ2-4,TRBV28,NA,NA
TGTGCCAGCAGCTTTGAGGAGGCCGGGGAGCTGTTTTTT,CASSFEEAGELFF,TRBJ2-2,TRBV11-3,NA,NA
TGCGCCAGCAGCCAGTGGGGAGGAAACACTGAAGCTTTCTTT,CASSQWGGNTEAFF,TRBJ1-1,TRBV4-1,NA,NA
TGTGCCAGCGGGACTAGCGGCCTCAATGAGCAGTTCTTC,CASGTSGLNEQFF,TRBJ2-1,TRBV5-8,TRBD2,NA
TGTGCCAGCAGCTTTACCCCGGGACAGGGGAGTTATGGCTACACCTTC,CASSFTPGQGSYGYTF,TRBJ1-2,TRBV7-9,TRBD1,NA
TGTGCCAGCAGGATTAGCGGGATCTCGGCCTACGAGCAGTACTTC,CASRISGISAYEQYF,TRBJ2-7,TRBV28,TRBD2,NA
TGTGCCAGCAGTCAGGGGGGACTAGCGGACCTCTCCTACGAGCAGTACTTC,CASSQGGLADLSYEQYF,TRBJ2-7,TRBV7-9,TRBD2,NA
TGTGCCATCAGTCGGACTAGCGGGCGCACGAGCTACGAGCAGTACTTC,CAISRTSGRTSYEQYF,TRBJ2-7,TRBV10-3,TRBD2,NA
TGCGCCAGCAGTATTGGGATTAGCGGGAAGTTAAAGGGCTCCTACAATGAGCAGTTCTTC,CASSIGISGKLKGSYNEQFF,TRBJ2-1,TRBV10-1,TRBD2,NA
TGTGCCAGCGGAGGACAGGTGGATTCTGGGGCCAACGTCCTGACTTTC,CASGGQVDSGANVLTF,TRBJ2-6,TRBV2,TRBD1,NA
TGTGCCAGCTCACGTTCCGGCACTAGCGCCTCCGGGGAGCTGTTTTTT,CASSRSGTSASGELFF,TRBJ2-2,TRBV18,TRBD2,NA
TGTGCCAGCTCACAGACAGAAATCTATGGCTACACCTTC,CASSQTEIYGYTF,TRBJ1-2,TRBV18,NA,once
TGTGCCAGCAGTGAACGTACCCTTCTGGGCACTGAAGCTTTCTTT,CASSERTLLGTEAFF,TRBJ1-1,TRBV6-1,NA,NA
TGTGCCTCCCACAGGGTCCCCAATGAGCAGTTCTTC,CASHRVPNEQFF,TRBJ2-1,TRBV7-2,NA,NA
TGTGCCAGCAGACGTCTGGGGGGACTCTACGAGCAGTACTTC,CASRRLGGLYEQYF,TRBJ2-7,TRBV11-2,NA,NA
TGTGCCAGCAGCTTGGCCCCCAGGGGGCGGATTTGGGAGCAGTACTTC,CASSLAPRGRIWEQYF,TRBJ2-5,TRBV7-9,TRBD1,NA
TGTGCCAGACAGGTTGGGAACACTGAAGCTTTCTTT,CARQVGNTEAFF,TRBJ1-1,TRBV30,NA,NA
TGTGCCAGCAGTGAGGGGGGGAGCTATTCACACGAGCAGTACTTC,CASSEGGSYSHEQYF,TRBJ2-7,TRBV2,TRBD2,NA
TGTGCCAGTAGTAATTGGTCAGGTAATGAAAAACTGTTTTTT,CASSNWSGNEKLFF,TRBJ1-4,TRBV19,NA,NA
TGTGCCAGCAGTTTAGAGACTAGCGGGAGGGAGGACAATGAGCAGTTCTTC,CASSLETSGREDNEQFF,TRBJ2-1,TRBV28,TRBD2,NA
TGTGCCAGCAGCTTGTCTGGGGATGAAAAACTGTTTTTT,CASSLSGDEKLFF,TRBJ1-4,TRBV5-4,NA,NA
TGTGCCAGCAGCTTGGGCAGGAACTTCGGAGATACGCAGTATTTT,CASSLGRNFGDTQYF,TRBJ2-3,TRBV5-8,NA,NA
TGTGCCAGCAGCTTAGTGGCGGCCACAGATACGCAGTATTTT,CASSLVAATDTQYF,TRBJ2-3,TRBV7-9,NA,NA
TGTGCCAGCAGGAATAGAGCAGGGGGCAAAACCTACGAGCAGTACTTC,CASRNRAGGKTYEQYF,TRBJ2-7,TRBV11-2,TRBD1,few
TGTGCCAGCAGTCCGGAGACTAGCGGAGTCACCGGGGAGCTGTTTTTT,CASSPETSGVTGELFF,TRBJ2-2,TRBV28,TRBD2,NA
TGTGCCAGCAGCGACGGACTAGCGGGAGTGGGGGAGACCCAGTACTTC,CASSDGLAGVGETQYF,TRBJ2-5,TRBV9,TRBD2,NA
TGTGCCAGCAGCGCCAGCGGGACTGGGGCCAACGTCCTGACTTTC,CASSASGTGANVLTF,TRBJ2-6,TRBV9,TRBD2,NA
TGTGCCAGCAGCACTAGCGATGAGCAGTTCTTC,CASSTSDEQFF,TRBJ2-1,TRBV14,TRBD2,NA
TGTGCCAGCGGGGGACTAGCGGGGCTGGGAGATACGCAGTATTTT,CASGGLAGLGDTQYF,TRBJ2-3,TRBV2,TRBD2,NA
TGTGCCACCAGCAGAGGGGGAATCCGCACCGGGGAGCTGTTTTTT,CATSRGGIRTGELFF,TRBJ2-2,TRBV15,NA,NA
TGTGCCAGCAGCCATGGGAGGGTTGGTCACAAAAACATTCAGTACTTC,CASSHGRVGHKNIQYF,TRBJ2-4,TRBV28,TRBD2,NA
TGTGCCAGCTATGACAGGGGAAAATACGAGCAGTACTTC,CASYDRGKYEQYF,TRBJ2-7,TRBV28,TRBD1,NA
TGCGCCAGCAGCCAAGATGCGGGTTACGAGCAGTACTTC,CASSQDAGYEQYF,TRBJ2-7,TRBV4-1,NA,NA
TGCGCCAGCGGGACGGGACATAGCACAGATACGCAGTATTTT,CASGTGHSTDTQYF,TRBJ2-3,TRBV4-1,NA,NA
TGCAGTGCGGTCCAGACCTACGAGCAGTACTTC,CSAVQTYEQYF,TRBJ2-7,TRBV20-1,NA,once
TGTGCCAGCAGCCCTATCTCCACAGATACGCAGTATTTT,CASSPISTDTQYF,TRBJ2-3,TRBV28,NA,NA
TGTGCCAGCAGGGGAACTAGCGGGAGAATCAATGAGCAGTTCTTC,CASRGTSGRINEQFF,TRBJ2-1,TRBV2,TRBD2,few
TGTGCCAGCAGCGTCTCTAGCGGGAGGGTGTCAGGTGAGCAGTTCTTC,CASSVSSGRVSGEQFF,TRBJ2-1,TRBV9,TRBD2,once
TGTGCCAGCTCACCACCTCTTCTGGGCACTGAAGCTTTCTTT,CASSPPLLGTEAFF,TRBJ1-1,TRBV18,NA,NA
TGTGCCAGCAGCTTAGCAGGAGACCAAGAGACCCAGTACTTC,CASSLAGDQETQYF,TRBJ2-5,TRBV7-9,NA,NA